Below, one TCR beta chain is given with its context. Its antigen is as yet unknown. TCRdb reanalysed the 5' RACE reads using MiXCR and keeps one entry per CDR3 protein. The sample lists about 190,000 distinct CDR3 sequences, around 19% seen once, with 2% to 3% in the top ten. This specimen comes from a study of T-cell memory formation after mild COVID-19. Study context: Clusters were largely donor specific. Study-level results: Some clones that responded were present in memory (sampled pre-infection), which suggests cross-reactive memory joined.

V shed 5 bases, J shed 3 bases, and the junction held 8 bases outside the gene matches. Germline V gives CDR1 SGHDN, CDR2 FVKESK. The CDR3 runs 15 residues. Sequenced: PBMCs or a T cell subset sorted from them (not recorded which). This clonotype was obtained from an adult woman who had mild COVID-19 (a few samples of this study predate the infection). Cell type and time point are not known. This chain links TRBV14 with TRBJ1-1; 8 positions agree with TRBD1. Written as DNA, the CDR3 is TGTGCCAGCAGCGAAGTGGTCAGGGGGCACACTGAAGCTTTCTTT. Its translation: CASSEVVRGHTEAFF.